The 18 T cell receptor beta chains listed next were all sequenced from one sample in a study of T-cell reconstitution after alpha-beta-depleted transplantation in children (dated by TCRdb to between 2015 and 2016). Library method: PCR. The reads were generated on an Illumina HiSeq 2500. TCR libraries were prepared with molecular barcoding, using unique molecular identifiers to normalize TCRbeta repertoire quantification. TCRdb reran the public reads through fastp at Q25 and MiXCR, keeping productive beta chains. Rows matching on CDR3 protein sequence are summarized as one entry with the most common DNA and genes. The sample records some 520,000 distinct CDR3 sequences, over 25% of which are singletons. The ten largest clones add up to around 2.5% of the sample. The sample here was PBMCs from the stem cell graft donor, taken from the stem cell graft. The source is a human donor who donated a stem cell graft to a child with aplastic anemia.

The CDR3 sequence: CASTRRVGTDTQYF. The CDR3 nucleotides are TGTGCCAGCACCCGGAGAGTAGGGACAGATACGCAGTATTTT. The V call is TRBV27, the J call TRBJ2-3; D ambiguous. The length of the CDR3 is 14 residues. From germline, CDR1 is MNHEY and CDR2 SMNVEV (reference sequence). Deletions cut 7 bases from V and 3 bases from J, with 14 bases between.

The CDR3 DNA sequence: TGCGCCAGCAGCCAAGATCTCCGCGGACGTCAAGAGACCCAGTACTTC. Amino acid sequence: CASSQDLRGRQETQYF. The genes are TRBV4-3 and TRBJ2-5; D call uncertain. V gave up 0 bases and J gave up 2 bases, with 13 bases separating them. CDR3 length: 16 residues. Germline CDR1 LGHNA, CDR2 YSLEER.

The chain has TRBV18 and TRBJ2-2, with a possible D match to TRBD2 (5 bases). V lost 3 bases and J lost 1, with 9 bases in between. Germline CDR1 KGHSH, CDR2 LQKENI. CDR3 length: 15 residues. CDR3 in DNA: TGTGCCAGCTCACCGGCCAGCGGGAACACCGGGGAGCTGTTTTTT. Encoded protein: CASSPASGNTGELFF.

V usage is TRBV9 and J usage is TRBJ2-1; weak D call: TRBD2 (6 bases). The CDR3 runs 15 residues. The V end lost 1 base, the J end lost 7 bases, and 15 bases lay between the germline ends. The germline V gene has CDR1 SGDLS and CDR2 YYNGEE. CDR3 DNA sequence: TGTGCCAGCAGCGTACTTAGCGGAGGCGAGAATGAGCAGTTCTTC. Translation: CASSVLSGGENEQFF.

The chain carries TRBV10-2 and TRBJ2-1; 8 bases line up with TRBD2. Losses at the gene ends were 3 bases for V and 6 bases for J; bases not matched to a gene: 13. The CDR3 length is 17 residues. Germline V lookup: CDR1 WSHSY, CDR2 SAAADI. CDR3 sequence: CASSDRKRDGRANEQFF. CDR3 sequence (DNA): TGCGCCAGCAGTGACAGGAAAAGGGACGGGAGGGCCAATGAGCAGTTCTTC.

The gene calls are TRBV12-3 or TRBV12-4 and TRBJ2-3; D gene uncertain. Trimming removed 4 bases from V and 0 bases from J, with 11 bases in between. The CDR3 runs 15 residues. CDR3 amino acids: CASSSDLTSTDTQYF. The CDR3, as DNA: TGTGCCAGCAGTTCCGACCTCACTAGCACAGATACGCAGTATTTT.

This clonotype occurred a few times. The chain couples TRBV7-9 to TRBJ2-7, with 10 bases that match TRBD2. Trimming took 5 bases from V and 1 from J; bases not matched to a gene: 2. This CDR3 comprises 14 residues. The V gene's germline CDR1 is SEHNR and CDR2 FQNEAQ (reference sequence). CDR3 nucleotide sequence: TGTGCCAGCAGCGGACTAGCGGAATCCTACGAGCAGTACTTC. Residues: CASSGLAESYEQYF. Full variable domain (remainder filled in from reference TRBV7-9 and TRBJ2-7): DTGVSQNPRHKITKRGQNVTFRCDPISEHNRLYWYRQTLGQGPEFLTYFQNEAQLEKSRLLSDRFSAERPKGSFSTLEIQRTEQGDSAMYLCASSGLAESYEQYFGPGTRLTVT.

This clonotype was seen a handful of times. The CDR3 sequence is CASSAPRVGVERDEQYV. CDR3 nucleotide sequence: TGTGCCAGCAGTGCCCCCCGGGTGGGGGTAGAGAGGGACGAGCAGTACGTC. The chain combines TRBV6-4 with TRBJ2-7; the D gene could be TRBD1 or TRBD2 (5 bases each). The CDR3 contains 17 residues. Per germline, CDR1 MRHNA and CDR2 SNTAGT. V lost 4 bases to trimming and J lost 5 bases, with 24 bases between them.

This clonotype has just a few counts. This chain joins TRBV7-9 and TRBJ2-7; 7 positions match TRBD1. Trimming took 5 bases from V and 2 from J; bases not matched to a gene: 9. Germline values: CDR1 SEHNR, CDR2 FQNEAQ (reference sequence). The CDR3 loop spans 15 amino acids. The CDR3 is CASSGRQGVPYEQYV. The CDR3 DNA follows: TGTGCCAGCAGCGGAAGACAGGGTGTCCCCTACGAGCAGTACGTC.

The V gene is TRBV12-3 or TRBV12-4, the J gene TRBJ1-1; 8 nucleotides align to TRBD1. V lost 6 bases to trimming and J lost 0 bases; unmatched junction nucleotides: 9. The CDR3 contains 16 residues. CDR3: CASRRGQGSMNTEAFF. The CDR3 coding sequence is TGTGCCAGCAGGAGAGGACAGGGATCAATGAACACTGAAGCTTTCTTT.

The gene calls are TRBV12-3 or TRBV12-4 and TRBJ2-2; D not resolved. The CDR3 runs 15 residues. V was clipped by 6 bases and J by 0 bases, with 11 bases between them. The CDR3: CASRSDTSNTGELFF. In nucleotides, the CDR3 is TGTGCCAGCAGATCTGATACTTCGAACACCGGGGAGCTGTTTTTT.

The chain employs TRBV12-3 or TRBV12-4 and TRBJ1-2, with no clear D. The V gene lost 2 bases and the J gene lost 6 bases, with 19 bases spanning the gap. The CDR3 runs to 16 residues. The CDR3 coding sequence is TGTGCCAGCAGTTTAAGGAGCAGCCCGAAAGGAGATGGCTACACCTTC. Protein sequence: CASSLRSSPKGDGYTF.

The V and J genes are TRBV28 and TRBJ2-3, with D tentatively TRBD1 or TRBD2 (5 bases each). Germline CDR1 and CDR2: MDHEN and SYDVKM. The CDR3 runs 14 residues. V lost 10 bases and J 6 bases, leaving 20 bases between the germline ends. The CDR3, as DNA: TGTGCCACGACATCTCGACCTTGGGGGGATACGCAGTATTTT. This codes for CATTSRPWGDTQYF.

V and J are TRBV5-4 and TRBJ1-2; D is ambiguous. Trimming stripped 3 bases from V and 4 bases from J, with 10 bases between. The germline gives CDR1 SGHNT, CDR2 YYREEE (reference sequence). This CDR3 has 13 amino acids. The CDR3 here is CASSSQRLYGYTF. The CDR3 region has the DNA TGTGCCAGCAGCTCGCAGCGGCTCTATGGCTACACCTTC.

This clonotype was seen more than once but under ten times. The chain is built from TRBV6-5 and TRBJ2-1, with TRBD2 matching 14 bases. CDR3 length: 18 amino acids. Per the germline V gene, CDR1 is MNHEY and CDR2 is SVGAGI. V was clipped by 4 bases and J by 7 bases; unmatched bases: 12. The CDR3 here is CASSSGTSGSSSGNEQFF. CDR3 coding DNA: TGTGCCAGCAGTTCCGGGACTAGCGGGAGTTCATCTGGAAATGAGCAGTTCTTC.

This chain connects TRBV18 to TRBJ2-3; 7 nucleotides match TRBD2. Germline V gene data show CDR1 as KGHSH and CDR2 as LQKENI. CDR3 length equals 16 residues. The V segment lost 3 bases and the J segment 0 bases; nucleotides outside the gene matches: 6. This CDR3 is CASSPLSSGSTDTQYF. The CDR3, as DNA: TGTGCCAGCTCACCGCTGTCTAGCGGAAGCACAGATACGCAGTATTTT.

This clonotype was seen a handful of times. The chain uses TRBV20-1 and TRBJ2-7; no reliable D call. This CDR3 spans 12 amino acids. Trimming removed 3 bases from V and 6 bases from J, with 12 bases in between. Germline V gene data show CDR1 as DFQATT and CDR2 as SNEGSKA (reference sequence). CDR3 sequence reads: CSARSMPLEQYF. Here the CDR3 DNA reads TGCAGTGCTAGGAGCATGCCTCTCGAGCAGTACTTC.

This clonotype came up a few times. The genes are TRBV7-9 and TRBJ2-5, with a possible D match to TRBD1 (5 bases). Germline V gene lookup returns CDR1 SEHNR and CDR2 FQNEAQ (reference sequence). This CDR3 region has 16 residues. The V end lost 3 bases, the J end lost 1 base, and 15 bases lay between the germline ends. Here the CDR3 DNA reads TGTGCCAGCAGCTTGCTGGCAGGGTTCTTCCAAGAGACCCAGTACTTC. It specifies CASSLLAGFFQETQYF. Filled out from reference TRBV7-9 and TRBJ2-5, the complete variable domain reads DTGVSQNPRHKITKRGQNVTFRCDPISEHNRLYWYRQTLGQGPEFLTYFQNEAQLEKSRLLSDRFSAERPKGSFSTLEIQRTEQGDSAMYLCASSLLAGFFQETQYFGPGTRLLVL.